The present TCR beta chain was sequenced within a study of cytomegalovirus exposure and HLA in healthy donors. Germline V gene data show CDR1 as PRHDT and CDR2 as FYEKMQ (reference sequence). V dropped 2 bases and J dropped 3; count of bases not matched to a gene: 9. The CDR3 has 18 residues. The PCR was carried out with 60 Vbeta primers and 13 Jbeta primers. Here immunoSEQ multiplex PCR was the method, and the copy in TCRdb shows in-frame clones only, minus some. The sample shows under 200,000 clones, 75% to 85% of them seen only once. J is TRBJ2-5 and V is TRBV13; 13 bases agree with TRBD2. Sequenced: PBMCs. This TCR was recovered from a woman aged 18-30 years in good health and CMV-seropositive. CDR3 sequence: CASSLRPRLAGGEETQYF. Written as DNA, the CDR3 is TGTGCCAGCAGCTTAAGGCCCAGACTAGCGGGGGGCGAAGAGACCCAGTACTTC. Using reference TRBV13 and TRBJ2-5 for the parts outside the CDR3, the full variable domain is AAGVIQSPRHLIKEKRETATLKCYPIPRHDTVYWYQQGPGQDPQFLISFYEKMQSDKGSIPDRFSAQQFSDYHSELNMSSLELGDSALYFCASSLRPRLAGGEETQYFGPGTRLLVL.